The present T cell receptor (beta chain) was sequenced within a study of beta chain features in type 1 diabetes. Concerning this clone itself: The antigen remains unidentified.

V was pared by 0 bases and J by 6 bases, with 6 bases between. Germline V gene sequence: CDR1 SGHRS, CDR2 YFSETQ. The CDR3 extends over 12 amino acids. Every isolated RNA sample was fully reverse transcribed, so sequencing captured expressed TCRB transcripts. Sequencing was performed with immunoSEQ multiplex PCR; in TCRdb, only in-frame clones are kept and a portion is missing. The sample yields over 200,000 clones, about a tenth seen once. Broader study findings: In all four CD4+ subsets, TCRB CDR3 length was significantly, moderately reduced in type 1 diabetes. Cells expressing TCR highly could be over-represented by cDNA sequencing.

The sequenced sample consisted of naive CD4+ T cells from blood. The sequence was obtained from a man aged 25 to 40 with type 1 diabetes. The chain employs TRBV5-1 and TRBJ2-5; possibly TRBD1 for D (5 bases). The CDR3 region has the DNA TGCGCCAGCAGCTTGGAGGGGAAGACCCAGTACTTC. Amino acids: CASSLEGKTQYF.